This T cell receptor beta chain was retrieved from a study of cytomegalovirus exposure and HLA in healthy donors. With 60 Vbeta and 13 Jbeta primers, the PCR was carried out. Libraries were prepared by immunoSEQ multiplex PCR; TCRdb keeps only in-frame clonotypes and omits some of them. The sample carries 140,000 to 150,000 clones, roughly a tenth recorded once. Study-wide findings and caveats: According to a later analysis, donors in an Asian-associated ancestry cluster reportedly had fewer N-insertions than the roughly 670-donor mean. Cytomegalovirus status was reportedly diagnosed by the classifier with high specificity and sensitivity.

This CDR3 has 15 residues. V lost 3 bases and J lost 1; bases outside the gene matches: 3. Germline V lookup: CDR1 LNHNV, CDR2 YYDKDF (reference sequence). A note on this clone: Its antigen is unknown.

Sequencing was carried out using PBMCs. This TCR was recovered from a male donor in good health and CMV-seronegative. The chain recombines TRBV15 with TRBJ2-5, with 9 bases that match TRBD2. Here the CDR3 DNA reads TGTGCCACCAGCAGTGGACTAGCGACCCAAGAGACCCAGTACTTC. Translated, it gives CATSSGLATQETQYF.